A selection of T cell receptor beta chains follows, all from one sample in a study of T cell repertoires and Cas9 in healthy adults. Sequencing was performed with immunoSEQ multiplex PCR; in TCRdb, only in-frame clones are kept and a portion is missing. The table has about 14,000 clones, approximately 92% seen once. Material for sequencing was Tregs (CD4+, CD25+, CD127-, CD137-, CD154-) from PBMCs; culture status not recorded. The receptors here all came from a human donor in good health. The conserved cysteine and the conserved F or W are not part of the CDR3 here. Fields, in order: J gene, V gene, CDR3 protein.

J gene: TRBJ2-1; V gene: TRBV15; CDR3 protein: ATSRGASGRDEQF
J gene: TRBJ1-1; V gene: TRBV11-2; CDR3 protein: ASSFTAEGAF
J gene: TRBJ2-1; V gene: TRBV29-1; CDR3 protein: SVSVLAGLYNEQF
J gene: TRBJ2-3; V gene: TRBV29-1; CDR3 protein: SAADRGSNTQY
J gene: TRBJ1-1; V gene: TRBV11-2; CDR3 protein: ASSLPLPTLNTEAF
J gene: TRBJ1-4; V gene: TRBV28; CDR3 protein: ASSVLGRTEKLF
J gene: TRBJ1-4; V gene: TRBV6-5; CDR3 protein: ASSARREHGEKLF
J gene: TRBJ2-3; V gene: TRBV6-5; CDR3 protein: ASSLAGRPTDTQY
J gene: TRBJ2-1; V gene: TRBV6-1; CDR3 protein: ASGIGQLSYNEQF
J gene: TRBJ1-1; V gene: TRBV11-2; CDR3 protein: ASSLTGAMNTEAF
J gene: TRBJ1-2; V gene: TRBV7-8; CDR3 protein: ASSFYIPDNYGYT
J gene: TRBJ2-7; V gene: TRBV30; CDR3 protein: AWSDRTSEQY
J gene: TRBJ2-1; V gene: TRBV7-2; CDR3 protein: ASSPRGEGRNEQF
J gene: TRBJ1-2; V gene: TRBV18; CDR3 protein: ASSPTGTGALNYGYT
J gene: TRBJ2-7; V gene: TRBV5-6; CDR3 protein: ASSRRTGGHYEQY
J gene: TRBJ1-3; V gene: TRBV28; CDR3 protein: ASSLRPGGFGNTIY
J gene: TRBJ2-5; V gene: TRBV15; CDR3 protein: ATSRIQTQY
J gene: TRBJ2-7; V gene: TRBV11-3; CDR3 protein: ASSPTGANYEQY
J gene: TRBJ1-3; V gene: TRBV7-9; CDR3 protein: ASSLGQGFSGNTIY
J gene: TRBJ2-3; V gene: TRBV5-1; CDR3 protein: ASSLARGADTQY
J gene: TRBJ1-2; V gene: TRBV11-2; CDR3 protein: ASSTGVGYGYT
J gene: TRBJ2-1; V gene: TRBV30; CDR3 protein: AWSVGGSGGRNEQF
J gene: TRBJ2-1; V gene: TRBV4-1; CDR3 protein: ASSQPGASGSYNEQF
J gene: TRBJ1-2; V gene: TRBV28; CDR3 protein: ASSVGGAGVNYGYT
J gene: TRBJ2-1; V gene: TRBV19; CDR3 protein: ASARGWTSSYNEQF
J gene: TRBJ2-3; V gene: TRBV18; CDR3 protein: ATTQQEATQY
J gene: TRBJ1-1; V gene: TRBV6-5; CDR3 protein: ASSYDGFQGARFAF
J gene: TRBJ2-2; V gene: TRBV11-3; CDR3 protein: ASSPGQGVTAGELF
J gene: -; V gene: TRBV19; CDR3 protein: ASIKGPGYEQY
J gene: TRBJ2-3; V gene: TRBV7-8; CDR3 protein: ASSWTSGPQRSTDTQY
J gene: TRBJ2-2; V gene: TRBV5-1; CDR3 protein: ASSNPSTGELF
J gene: TRBJ1-2; V gene: TRBV19; CDR3 protein: ASSTQRYRYGYT
J gene: TRBJ1-1; V gene: TRBV14; CDR3 protein: ASSPQMGGTEAF
J gene: TRBJ1-5; V gene: TRBV7-2; CDR3 protein: ASSLVSGNQPQH
J gene: TRBJ2-1; V gene: TRBV4-1; CDR3 protein: ASSQGTGSYNEQF
J gene: TRBJ2-2; V gene: TRBV7-3; CDR3 protein: ASSPGLNNVGELF
J gene: TRBJ1-1; V gene: TRBV19; CDR3 protein: ASSIKGRGAGGRNTEAF
J gene: TRBJ1-2; V gene: TRBV6-5; CDR3 protein: ASSSTDIYGYT
J gene: TRBJ1-1; V gene: TRBV7-2; CDR3 protein: ASSFSNTEAF
J gene: TRBJ2-7; V gene: TRBV6-5; CDR3 protein: ASTRRGEQY
J gene: TRBJ2-6; V gene: TRBV7-2; CDR3 protein: ASSFKAGANVLT
J gene: TRBJ1-1; V gene: TRBV6-5; CDR3 protein: ASGRGNTEAF
J gene: TRBJ2-3; V gene: TRBV6-5; CDR3 protein: ASRDRGKRTDTQY
J gene: TRBJ2-3; V gene: TRBV6-5; CDR3 protein: ASSYPGGPTDTQY
J gene: TRBJ1-1; V gene: TRBV27; CDR3 protein: ASSFQRTGKTEAF
J gene: TRBJ2-1; V gene: TRBV4-3; CDR3 protein: ASSQGRLAGEVGYNEQF
J gene: TRBJ2-5; V gene: TRBV5-1; CDR3 protein: ASSLVAWLQGAGYQETQY
J gene: TRBJ2-7; V gene: TRBV29-1; CDR3 protein: SVAHRQGYEQY
J gene: TRBJ2-7; V gene: TRBV4-1; CDR3 protein: ASSQEWGRTGTYEQY
J gene: TRBJ2-3; V gene: TRBV29-1; CDR3 protein: SVDGPGGH